This T cell receptor (beta chain) was recovered during a study of regulatory T cells in long-lasting Graves disease. Findings and limits, study-wide: The study found lower TCR diversity in persistent Graves' patients than in newly diagnosed ones. TRBV28, TRBJ1-2 and TRBJ2-5 were favored in persistent disease.

Sequencing libraries for TCR beta were prepared with iRepertoire HTBI primers and Arm-PCR of CDR3 regions. TCRdb reanalysed the multiplex PCR reads using MiXCR and keeps one entry per CDR3 protein. The table includes fewer than 550,000 distinct CDR3 sequences, roughly 15% detected once. The sample's time point: newly diagnosed GD, antithyroid drugs for less than 3 months. RNA isolated from PBMCs was used to make the TCR library. With EDTA tubes as the receptacles, about 10 milliliters of peripheral blood were drawn. With respect to this clonotype: Antigen specificity is unknown.

V lost 1 base and J 0 bases, leaving 21 bases between the germline ends. This CDR3 has 18 residues. Germline CDR1 and CDR2: DFQATT and SNEGSKA (reference sequence). The same sample was also used in a study of T cells in Graves' hyperthyroidism and ophthalmopathy.

The chain recombines TRBV20-1 with TRBJ2-5; D is uncertain. This receptor was taken from a woman in her forties or fifties with Graves disease. Sequenced here: peripheral blood mononuclear cells (PBMCs), sampled at new diagnosis, from a patient treated with antithyroid drugs. The CDR3 loop is CSARARRADPMYQETQYF. Here the CDR3 DNA reads TGCAGTGCTAGAGCCCGCCGGGCGGACCCGATGTACCAAGAGACCCAGTACTTC.